The clone carrying this TCR beta chain was counted between two and nine times. Its antigen remains unknown. One entry per CDR3 protein, called by TCRdb with MiXCR from the 5' RACE reads. The data contain some 82,000 distinct CDR3 sequences, more than 10% of them singletons. The CDR3 runs to 10 residues. Germline V gene sequence: CDR1 SNHLY, CDR2 FYNNEI. Trimming stripped 6 bases from V and 7 bases from J, with 7 bases between. This sample is part of a study of T-cell memory formation after mild COVID-19. Broader study findings: Clones that got smaller from day 15 to 85 had even CD4/CD8, while clones growing later tipped toward CD4+.

Material for sequencing was PBMCs or a T cell subset sorted from them (not recorded which). This TCR was recovered from a man aged 18 to 30 who had mild COVID-19 (a few samples of this study predate the infection). Cell type and time point are not known. The rearrangement links TRBV2 to TRBJ2-7; D unclear. The CDR3 DNA follows: TGTGCCAGCAGGGGTATTGAGCAGTACTTC. Residues: CASRGIEQYF.